This T cell receptor beta chain was identified during a study of radiation and T cells in renal cell carcinoma. Findings of the study overall: Baseline intratumoral clonotype presence is unknown without pretreatment biopsies. In blood, top tumor clones expanded by 2 weeks, shrinking by 4.

The protocol was immunoSEQ multiplex PCR, while the TCRdb copy is restricted to in-frame clones and leaves out a portion. The sample holds about 120,000 clones, around 81% seen once. Time point reported: blood 2 weeks post-SBRT. The treatment here: 15 Gy SBRT to primary tumor, nephrectomy 4 weeks later. Trimming took off 0 bases at V and 5 bases at J, with 14 bases between the two ends. This CDR3 spans 15 amino acids. Germline assignment: CDR1 SGHDN and CDR2 FVKESK. With respect to this clone: Its antigen is unknown.

This specimen was blood, taken from a patient whose treatment included radiotherapy and nephrectomy. This clonotype was obtained from a man aged 45-65 years with renal cell carcinoma. This chain connects TRBV14 to TRBJ2-7, with D possibly being TRBD2 (7 bases). CDR3 coding DNA: TGTGCCAGCAGCCAAGACGGCGGGGGCCCCCACGAGCAGTACTTC. It translates to CASSQDGGGPHEQYF.